These T cell receptor beta chains were read from a single sample in a study of T cell responses to AZD1222 COVID-19 vaccine. TCRdb keeps only in-frame clones here, not all; method: immunoSEQ multiplex PCR. Of approximately 96,000 clones listed, over 80% were seen once; the top ten hold around a tenth. The sample here was peripheral blood, taken 28 days after the second AZD1222 dose. Every receptor here comes from an adult who received the AZD1222 COVID-19 vaccine. The CDR3 runs from the conserved cysteine through the conserved F or W.

j_gene: TRBJ2-1; v_gene: TRBV20-1; CDR3aa: CSASRSSGSSNEQFF
j_gene: TRBJ2-2; v_gene: TRBV18; CDR3aa: CASSPIVGELFF
j_gene: TRBJ1-2; v_gene: TRBV28; CDR3aa: CASSSEGLGRGINYGYTF
j_gene: TRBJ2-5; v_gene: TRBV7-8; CDR3aa: CASLPAVQETQYF
j_gene: TRBJ2-5; v_gene: TRBV6-1; CDR3aa: CASSEDGRETQYF
j_gene: TRBJ2-1; v_gene: TRBV20-1; CDR3aa: CSASSGSFNEQFF
j_gene: TRBJ2-3; v_gene: TRBV3-1/TRBV3-2; CDR3aa: CASSQGTGDTQYF
j_gene: TRBJ2-5; v_gene: TRBV15; CDR3aa: CATSRGGTETQYF
j_gene: TRBJ1-2; v_gene: TRBV30; CDR3aa: CAWSRSGVTPLWGYTF
j_gene: TRBJ2-5; v_gene: TRBV7-3; CDR3aa: CASSPTGSGSETQYF
j_gene: TRBJ1-5; v_gene: TRBV7-6; CDR3aa: CASSLLAGGPNQPQHF
j_gene: TRBJ2-5; v_gene: TRBV11-1; CDR3aa: CASSPRVQIQETQYF
j_gene: TRBJ2-7; v_gene: TRBV5-4; CDR3aa: CASSLTTGTPYEQYF
j_gene: TRBJ2-3; v_gene: TRBV6-5; CDR3aa: CASSYRGSGTDTQYF
j_gene: TRBJ1-1; v_gene: TRBV28; CDR3aa: CASSPQGAGSTEAFF
j_gene: TRBJ1-6; v_gene: TRBV19; CDR3aa: CASSDRQGGNSPLHF
j_gene: TRBJ2-3; v_gene: TRBV27; CDR3aa: CASSLSRGDTQYF
j_gene: TRBJ2-7; v_gene: TRBV2; CDR3aa: CASRPGQGTYEQYF
j_gene: TRBJ1-4; v_gene: TRBV5-1; CDR3aa: CASSFGPENEKLFF
j_gene: TRBJ2-5; v_gene: TRBV28; CDR3aa: CASRTGWGETQYF
j_gene: TRBJ2-1; v_gene: TRBV5-1; CDR3aa: CASSLEAGRTYNEQFF
j_gene: TRBJ2-5; v_gene: TRBV6-5; CDR3aa: CASSYSTGQTQETQYF
j_gene: TRBJ2-7; v_gene: TRBV11-3; CDR3aa: CASSPSTRSYEQYF
j_gene: TRBJ1-1; v_gene: TRBV5-1; CDR3aa: CASSLGELRTEAFF
j_gene: TRBJ2-3; v_gene: TRBV2; CDR3aa: CASSENSLNTQYF
j_gene: TRBJ2-7; v_gene: TRBV11-2; CDR3aa: CASSRGLEPVYEQYF
j_gene: TRBJ1-1; v_gene: TRBV28; CDR3aa: CASSSPLLGAAFF
j_gene: TRBJ2-7; v_gene: TRBV7-9; CDR3aa: CASSTDRARYEQYF
j_gene: TRBJ1-2; v_gene: TRBV10-2; CDR3aa: CASSESPVVDGYTF
j_gene: TRBJ2-3; v_gene: TRBV11-2; CDR3aa: CASSFGLARDTQYF
j_gene: TRBJ2-2; v_gene: TRBV28; CDR3aa: CASRAGQGLTGELFF
j_gene: TRBJ1-1; v_gene: TRBV14; CDR3aa: CASSQDWGQAAEAFF
j_gene: TRBJ1-5; v_gene: TRBV14; CDR3aa: CASRNRVVTYSNQPQHF
j_gene: TRBJ1-2; v_gene: TRBV19; CDR3aa: CASSMTGTYGYTF
j_gene: TRBJ2-3; v_gene: TRBV4-2; CDR3aa: CASSPVAGGTDTQYF
j_gene: TRBJ2-1; v_gene: TRBV2; CDR3aa: CASLTPATDRAQTPQREADNEQFF
j_gene: TRBJ1-1; v_gene: TRBV18; CDR3aa: CASSPGQGRIKTEAFF
j_gene: TRBJ1-1; v_gene: TRBV11-3; CDR3aa: CASRGAGTEAFF
j_gene: TRBJ2-1; v_gene: TRBV21-1; CDR3aa: CASSKDGETAGEEYNEQFF
j_gene: TRBJ1-5; v_gene: TRBV5-1; CDR3aa: CASSRTPGDQPQHF
j_gene: TRBJ2-1; v_gene: TRBV5-5; CDR3aa: CASSPRTGVRNEQFF
j_gene: TRBJ1-3; v_gene: TRBV12-5; CDR3aa: CASGGTSGNTIYF
j_gene: TRBJ1-1; v_gene: TRBV10-2; CDR3aa: CASSESTQGSTEAFF
j_gene: TRBJ2-1; v_gene: TRBV12-5; CDR3aa: CASGLVAWGEQFF
j_gene: TRBJ2-7; v_gene: TRBV19; CDR3aa: CASSILVGRGLYEQYF
j_gene: TRBJ1-3; v_gene: TRBV6-5; CDR3aa: CASSYTGQGSGNTIYF
j_gene: TRBJ2-1; v_gene: TRBV28; CDR3aa: CASSSGQGDYSYNEQFF